This TCR beta chain was recorded in a study of T cell changes during pregnancy in multiple sclerosis. Using immunoSEQ multiplex PCR, the repertoire was profiled, and TCRdb retains in-frame clones only, with some absent. The table shows about 39,000 clones, with around 93% occurring only once. This CDR3 is 14 amino acids long. Per the germline V gene, CDR1 is MNHEY and CDR2 is SMNVEV (reference sequence). The V and J ends lost 6 bases and 5 bases respectively, with 16 bases between them. The TCR comes from a female donor with multiple sclerosis, enrolled in a pregnancy study. The sequences come from CD4+ T cells from peripheral blood mononuclear cells, collected in the first trimester of pregnancy. The J gene is TRBJ2-5, the V gene TRBV27; D unresolved. The chain's CDR3 is CASSSRLNGETQYF. In DNA form, the CDR3 reads TGTGCCAGCAGCTCGAGACTTAACGGGGAGACCCAGTACTTC.